The rows below give T cell receptor beta chains drawn from one sample of a study of post-analysis software for immune sequencing data. TCRdb passed the PCR reads through MiXCR, listing each CDR3 protein once. The repertoire has 250,000 to 300,000 distinct CDR3 sequences, 36% of them found once; the top ten carry 4% to 6%. Sequenced material: blood. The receptors stem from a girl aged 10-17 years with multiple sclerosis. Both conserved end residues are part of each CDR3. The D gene is left open where the match is weak. Expanded clones are given a class, and other clones once, few, many or no size at all.

TRBV7-2,-,TRBJ1-1,-,CASSDQWDYTEAFF,TGTGCCAGCAGCGATCAATGGGACTACACTGAAGCTTTCTTT
TRBV9,TRBD2,TRBJ2-3,many,CASSARGSGGTADTQYF,TGTGCCAGCAGCGCCCGGGGCAGCGGGGGGACTGCAGATACGCAGTATTTT
TRBV29-1,-,TRBJ1-2,many,CSVGRGDYGYTF,TGCAGCGTTGGTCGGGGTGACTATGGCTACACCTTC
TRBV5-6,TRBD1,TRBJ1-2,many,CASSLEAGGTLGYTF,TGTGCCAGCAGCTTGGAGGCAGGGGGAACCCTTGGCTACACCTTC
TRBV5-5,-,TRBJ2-1,once,CASSLRWSPQETQFF,TGTGCCAGCAGCTTGCGCTGGTCCCCCCAAGAGACCCAGTTCTTC
TRBV20-1,TRBD2,TRBJ2-5,many,CSAQGLAGTTLRQETQYF,TGCAGTGCTCAGGGACTAGCGGGGACAACGCTCCGCCAAGAGACCCAGTACTTC
TRBV7-2,-,TRBJ2-5,many,CASSSRTGGVQETQYF,TGTGCCAGCAGCTCCCGCACGGGCGGGGTCCAAGAGACCCAGTACTTC
TRBV11-2,-,TRBJ2-1,few,CASSSAGAQFF,TGTGCCAGCAGCTCTGCTGGGGCGCAGTTCTTC
TRBV6-5,-,TRBJ2-7,-,CASGPGVEQYF,TGTGCCAGCGGGCCAGGGGTCGAGCAGTACTTC
TRBV27,-,TRBJ1-1,-,CASSFGLEAFF,TGTGCCAGCAGTTTTGGTCTTGAAGCTTTCTTT
TRBV20-1,TRBD2,TRBJ2-2,few,CSALSGGNTGELFF,TGCAGTGCTCTTAGCGGGGGTAACACCGGGGAGCTGTTTTTT
TRBV7-3,TRBD2,TRBJ2-1,-,CASSLTGLAGGLNEQFF,TGTGCCAGCAGCTTAACTGGGCTAGCGGGAGGGCTAAATGAGCAGTTCTTC
TRBV7-9,-,TRBJ1-1,few,CASSQPSDREAFF,TGTGCCAGCAGCCAACCATCAGACAGGGAAGCTTTCTTT
TRBV12-3/TRBV12-4,TRBD1,TRBJ2-1,many,CASRSGTGYNEQFF,TGTGCCAGCCGCTCCGGGACAGGTTACAATGAGCAGTTCTTC
TRBV7-9,-,TRBJ1-5,few,CASSSDQGPWGNQPQHF,TGTGCCAGCAGCTCCGACCAGGGCCCTTGGGGCAATCAGCCCCAGCATTTT
TRBV28,TRBD1,TRBJ2-1,few,CAGSLSGGAVNEQFF,TGTGCCGGCAGTTTATCAGGGGGCGCAGTCAATGAGCAGTTCTTC
TRBV7-2,TRBD2,TRBJ2-1,many,CASSFRLWTSGGINEQFF,TGTGCCAGCAGCTTTCGTCTTTGGACTAGCGGGGGAATCAATGAGCAGTTCTTC
TRBV7-9,-,TRBJ2-3,-,CASSLAQGPDTQYF,TGTGCCAGCAGCCTCGCCCAGGGTCCAGATACGCAGTATTTT
TRBV29-1,-,TRBJ2-2,-,CSVGVRLSGTGELFF,TGCAGCGTTGGGGTCCGACTCTCAGGGACCGGGGAGCTGTTTTTT
TRBV18,-,TRBJ1-1,-,CASSITLQGNTEAFF,TGTGCCAGCTCCATCACCCTCCAGGGAAACACTGAAGCTTTCTTT
TRBV7-9,-,TRBJ2-1,-,CASSSGALRDEQFF,TGTGCCAGCAGCTCAGGGGCCCTTAGGGATGAGCAGTTCTTC
TRBV3-1,TRBD1,TRBJ2-1,-,CASSPGTGGGNEQFF,TGTGCCAGCAGCCCGGGGACAGGTGGAGGGAATGAGCAGTTCTTC
TRBV11-2,-,TRBJ2-5,many,CASSRTGVAETQYF,TGTGCCAGCAGCCGAACCGGGGTGGCCGAGACCCAGTACTTC
TRBV7-2,-,TRBJ2-7,-,CASSSIGYEQYF,TGTGCCAGCAGCTCCATCGGCTACGAGCAGTACTTC
TRBV27,-,TRBJ2-1,-,CASSLNYRDEQFF,TGTGCCAGCAGTTTAAACTACAGGGATGAGCAGTTCTTC